A single sample gave rise to the 32 T cell receptor beta chains below, sequenced in a study of beta chain features in type 1 diabetes. Points from the study as a whole: Type 1 diabetes patients had moderately but significantly shorter TCRB CDR3s in all four CD4+ subsets.

These receptors lack a known antigen. Isolated RNA was reverse transcribed in full, so expressed TCRB transcripts were sequenced. TCRdb's table, derived via immunoSEQ multiplex PCR, lists solely in-frame clones and lacks some. Of 640,000 or so clones in the sample, around 15% were seen once. Source material: naive CD4+ T cells from blood. These receptor sequences come from a man aged 18 to 35 with type 1 diabetes.

The V gene is TRBV10-3, the J gene TRBJ1-6; no reliable D call. The CDR3 has 12 amino acids. V was pared by 11 bases and J by 11 bases, with 16 bases between. Germline CDR1 ENHRY, CDR2 SYGVKD. The CDR3, as DNA: TGTGCCGTCGCCAAAGAGGCGGCACCCCTCCACTTT. Amino acids: CAVAKEAAPLHF.

The table lists this clone with a few counts. V and J are TRBV27 and TRBJ2-7; 7 nucleotides align to TRBD2. The CDR3 extends over 11 amino acids. Germline V lookup: CDR1 MNHEY, CDR2 SMNVEV (reference sequence). The CDR3 DNA reads TGTCTTCGGGGGGTACCCTACGAGCAGTACTTC. It specifies CLRGVPYEQYF.

This clone came up a few times. The chain joins TRBV10-3 to TRBJ2-5; D not resolved. The CDR3 runs 13 residues. Trimming took off 6 bases at V and 2 bases at J, with 10 bases between the two ends. CDR1 is ENHRY, CDR2 SYGVKD, per germline. The CDR3 DNA reads as TGTGCCATCAGCCAGCAAACGCAAGAGACCCAGTACTTC. It codes for CAISQQTQETQYF.

In its sample, this clone was seen a few times. CDR3 bases: TGTGCCAGCAGCGTAGGGGACACGGTCGGCTACACCTTC. It is translated as CASSVGDTVGYTF. The chain couples TRBV9 to TRBJ1-2; possibly TRBD1 for D (6 bases). Trimming took 0 bases from V and 8 from J, leaving 11 bases between them. The CDR3 sequence is 13 residues long. The germline V gene encodes CDR1 SGDLS and CDR2 YYNGEE.

Points on this clone: This sample includes further DNA sequences coding for the same CDR3. This chain links TRBV5-1 with TRBJ2-5, with D uncertain. Germline lookup yields CDR1 SGHRS and CDR2 YFSETQ. The CDR3 is made up of 12 amino acids. Trimming took 3 bases from V and 2 from J, leaving 5 bases between them. This chain's CDR3 is CASSSAQETQYF. The CDR3, as DNA: TGCGCCAGCAGCTCAGCACAAGAGACCCAGTACTTC.

The V and J genes are TRBV5-1 and TRBJ1-4, with 10 bases lining up with TRBD1. Germline V CDR1 and CDR2: SGHRS, YFSETQ. The CDR3 consists of 15 residues. J lost 6 bases, V lost 4 bases, and 6 bases had no gene match. CDR3 protein: CASSHGTGDDEKLFF. The CDR3, as DNA: TGCGCCAGCAGCCATGGGACAGGGGACGATGAAAAACTGTTTTTT. The complete variable domain, with remaining parts taken from reference TRBV5-1 and TRBJ1-4, reads KAGVTQTPRYLIKTRGQQVTLSCSPISGHRSVSWYQQTPGQGLQFLFEYFSETQRNKGNFPGRFSGRQFSNSRSEMNVSTLELGDSALYLCASSHGTGDDEKLFFGSGTQLSVL.

A word on this clone: The sample has other DNA sequences that encode this CDR3 too. The chain is built from TRBV18 and TRBJ1-1; D not certain. The CDR3 has 15 residues. Looked up from germline, CDR1 is KGHSH and CDR2 is LQKENI. Trimming left V 1 base short and J 1 base short, with 10 bases between. The CDR3: CASSPRDGRNTEAFF. The CDR3 DNA is TGTGCCAGCTCACCACGTGACGGGAGGAACACTGAAGCTTTCTTT. Full variable domain (remainder filled in from reference TRBV18 and TRBJ1-1): NAGVMQNPRHLVRRRGQEARLRCSPMKGHSHVYWYRQLPEEGLKFMVYLQKENIIDESGMPKERFSAEFPKEGPSILRIQQVVRGDSAAYFCASSPRDGRNTEAFFGQGTRLTVV.

This clone showed up just a few times. Other DNA sequences in this specimen translate into the identical CDR3. This chain connects TRBV5-4 to TRBJ1-5, with unresolved D. V lost 0 bases, J lost 4 bases, and 2 bases lay in between. Germline V gives CDR1 SGHNT, CDR2 YYREEE (reference sequence). The CDR3 runs to 12 residues. CDR3 in DNA: TGTGCCAGCAGCTTGGGGAATCAGCCCCAGCATTTT. The encoded protein is CASSLGNQPQHF.

This clone appeared a few times. The rearrangement links TRBV13 to TRBJ2-5; D is undetermined. CDR3 length: 13 amino acids. V dropped 1 base and J dropped 5 bases, with 8 bases sitting between them. The germline V gene encodes CDR1 PRHDT and CDR2 FYEKMQ (reference sequence). CDR3 in DNA: TGTGCCAGCAGCTTAGCACGTGGGGAGACCCAGTACTTC. Translation: CASSLARGETQYF.

V and J are TRBV7-9 and TRBJ2-2; the D is unclear. V was trimmed by 5 bases and J by 2 bases, leaving 6 bases between them. The CDR3 loop spans 13 amino acids. Germline V lookup: CDR1 SEHNR, CDR2 FQNEAQ (reference sequence). Here the CDR3 DNA reads TGTGCCAGCAGCCCCAGCAACACCGGGGAGCTGTTTTTT. Its translation is CASSPSNTGELFF.

This clone has a handful of counts. The chain is built from TRBV7-9 and TRBJ1-1, with 7 bases identical to TRBD1. The length of the CDR3 is 12 residues. Trimming removed 5 bases from V and 6 bases from J; junction bases left unmatched: 3. The germline gives CDR1 SEHNR, CDR2 FQNEAQ (reference sequence). Here the CDR3 reads CASSQGGAEAFF. DNA for the CDR3: TGTGCCAGCAGCCAGGGGGGAGCTGAAGCTTTCTTT.

This chain connects TRBV10-3 to TRBJ1-3; 12 bases agree with TRBD1. Germline V CDR1 and CDR2: ENHRY, SYGVKD. The CDR3 has 15 amino acids. V lost 8 bases to trimming and J lost 4 bases; unmatched junction nucleotides: 6. DNA of the CDR3: TGTGCCATCGCTGGGACAGGGGGCGCGGGAAACACCATATATTTT. It encodes CAIAGTGGAGNTIYF.

The V gene is TRBV9, the J gene TRBJ2-7; D is undetermined. Germline loops: CDR1 SGDLS, CDR2 YYNGEE. This CDR3 contains 15 residues. Trimming removed 2 bases from V and 0 bases from J, with 12 bases in between. CDR3 sequence reads: CASSVSLRSSYEQYF. The CDR3 region has the DNA TGTGCCAGCAGCGTTAGCTTAAGGAGCTCCTACGAGCAGTACTTC. Supplemented by reference TRBV9 and TRBJ2-7, the full variable domain reads DSGVTQTPKHLITATGQRVTLRCSPRSGDLSVYWYQQSLDQGLQFLIQYYNGEERAKGNILERFSAQQFPDLHSELNLSSLELGDSALYFCASSVSLRSSYEQYFGPGTRLTVT.

CDR3 DNA: TGTGCCTGGAGTGTGGCTTCGGAGCACACCTTC. Translation: CAWSVASEHTF. The chain couples TRBV30 to TRBJ1-2; no firm D call. The germline V gene encodes CDR1 GTSNPN and CDR2 SVGIG (reference sequence). Trimming took 0 bases from V and 12 from J, leaving 11 bases between them. The CDR3 contains 11 residues.

This clone was seen a handful of times. The chain has TRBV7-8 and TRBJ2-7; 11 positions match TRBD2. The J segment lost 3 bases and the V segment lost 3 bases, leaving 7 bases of the junction unmatched. Germline V gene data show CDR1 as SGHVS and CDR2 as FQNEAQ. The CDR3 has 16 residues. The CDR3 protein is CASSFSSGTSGYEQYF. The CDR3 DNA follows: TGTGCCAGCAGCTTTTCCTCCGGGACTAGCGGCTACGAGCAGTACTTC.

V and J are TRBV11-1 and TRBJ2-3, with D possibly TRBD2 on 5 matching bases. The germline V gene has CDR1 SGHAT and CDR2 FQDESV (reference sequence). The CDR3 runs to 14 residues. Trimming stripped 7 bases from V and 2 bases from J, with 13 bases between. CDR3 sequence (DNA): TGTGCCAGCATTGAGGGAACCAACACAGATACGCAGTATTTT. This codes for CASIEGTNTDTQYF.

This clone was picked up a small number of times. The chain has TRBV5-1 and TRBJ1-2; D gene ambiguous. Deletions cut 0 bases from V and 1 base from J, with 7 bases between. The length of the CDR3 is 14 residues. Germline CDR1 SGHRS, CDR2 YFSETQ. The DNA for the CDR3 is TGCGCCAGCAGCTTGGATGGACTTAACTATGGCTACACCTTC. Translating gives CASSLDGLNYGYTF.

This rearrangement joins TRBV6-1 to TRBJ1-5; D might be TRBD1 (5 bases). Trimming took off 8 bases at V and 6 bases at J, with 11 bases between the two ends. The CDR3 runs to 12 residues. CDR1 MNHNS and CDR2 SASEGT come from the germline V gene. For the CDR3, the DNA is TGTGCCAGCGCCCAGGGTGGTCAGCCCCAGCATTTT. It codes for CASAQGGQPQHF.

The rearrangement uses TRBV7-3 and TRBJ2-3; the D gene is possibly TRBD1 (5 bases). CDR1 and CDR2 from the germline V gene are SGHTA and FQGTGA. V dropped 5 bases and J dropped 4 bases, with 13 bases sitting between them. CDR3 length equals 14 residues. The CDR3 loop is CASSQIAGPDTQYF. CDR3 nucleotide sequence: TGTGCCAGCAGCCAAATAGCAGGGCCAGATACGCAGTATTTT.

A few counts support this clone. J is TRBJ1-2 and V is TRBV5-4; the D gene is possibly TRBD1 (6 bases). Germline V gene sequence: CDR1 SGHNT, CDR2 YYREEE (reference sequence). V was pared by 5 bases and J by 8 bases, with 16 bases between. CDR3 length equals 13 residues. CDR3 loop: CASRPQGGEGYTF. CDR3 DNA: TGTGCCAGCAGACCACAGGGAGGAGAAGGCTACACCTTC. Drawing the rest from reference TRBV5-4 and TRBJ1-2, the complete variable domain is ETGVTQSPTHLIKTRGQQVTLRCSSQSGHNTVSWYQQALGQGPQFIFQYYREEENGRGNFPPRFSGLQFPNYSSELNVNALELDDSALYLCASRPQGGEGYTFGSGTRLTVV.

The DNA of the CDR3 is TGCGCCAGCAGCTTAGTGGTGACAGATACGCAGTATTTT. This sequence encodes CASSLVVTDTQYF. V and J are TRBV5-1 and TRBJ2-3; D is uncertain. Germline CDR1 is SGHRS and CDR2 is YFSETQ. This CDR3 contains 13 residues. V dropped 2 bases and J dropped 3 bases, with 7 bases sitting between them.

V is TRBV13 and J is TRBJ2-3; 12 bases are a match to TRBD2. Trimming removed 5 bases from V and 14 bases from J; junction bases left unmatched: 14. From germline, CDR1 is PRHDT and CDR2 FYEKMQ (reference sequence). This CDR3 comprises 15 residues. The CDR3 coding sequence is TGTGCCAGCAGCCTAACCGGGACTAGCGGGCCACCTTTGTATTTT. The encoded protein is CASSLTGTSGPPLYF.

A few counts support this clone. The DNA for the CDR3 is TGCGCCAGCAGCCAAGACCCGCTCGGGGGCCCAGAGTTGGCCCAGTACTTC. This gives the protein CASSQDPLGGPELAQYF. The chain joins TRBV4-1 to TRBJ2-5; D may be TRBD1 or TRBD2 (6 bases each). The germline CDR1 and CDR2 sequences are MGHRA and YSYEKL. CDR3 length: 17 amino acids. Trimming cost V 0 bases and J 9 bases, with 23 bases left between them.

This clone was counted a few times. CDR3 in amino acids: CAWSVMGAQETQYF. The CDR3 nucleotides are TGTGCCTGGAGTGTAATGGGAGCTCAAGAGACCCAGTACTTC. The chain employs TRBV30 and TRBJ2-5, with a tentative D call TRBD2 (5 bases). V lost 0 bases, J lost 2 bases, and 10 bases lay in between. The CDR3 length is 14 residues. The V gene's germline CDR1 is GTSNPN and CDR2 SVGIG (reference sequence).

V usage is TRBV19 and J usage is TRBJ1-5; D might be TRBD1 (6 bases). Germline lookup yields CDR1 LNHDA and CDR2 SQIVND (reference sequence). V gave up 3 bases and J gave up 9 bases, with 12 bases separating them. This CDR3 comprises 13 residues. The CDR3 sequence is CASSMRGKVPQHF. CDR3 nucleotides: TGTGCCAGTAGTATGAGGGGGAAGGTGCCCCAGCATTTT.

The J gene is TRBJ2-3, the V gene TRBV18, with a weak D call TRBD1 (5 bases). With 5 bases removed from V and 4 bases from J, the gap between germline ends came to 13 bases. Germline V gene lookup returns CDR1 KGHSH and CDR2 LQKENI. This CDR3 has 14 amino acids. CDR3 in DNA: TGTGCCAGCTCAGGCCAGGGTTCAGCAGATACGCAGTATTTT. It encodes CASSGQGSADTQYF.

Notes on this clone: The same CDR3 arises from other DNA sequences in this sample as well. This chain joins TRBV30 and TRBJ2-2; D unresolved. Trimming removed 1 base from V and 7 bases from J, with 4 bases in between. Per germline, CDR1 GTSNPN and CDR2 SVGIG (reference sequence). This CDR3 region has 11 residues. The CDR3 nucleotides are TGTGCCTGGAGTGCGGGCGGGGAGCTGTTTTTT. Its protein is CAWSAGGELFF.

The V gene is TRBV7-9, the J gene TRBJ1-3; weak D call: TRBD1 (5 bases). Germline lookup yields CDR1 SEHNR and CDR2 FQNEAQ (reference sequence). Trimming took off 4 bases at V and 4 bases at J, with 17 bases between the two ends. The CDR3 consists of 16 residues. CDR3 amino acids: CASSYLPARVGNTIYF. CDR3 DNA sequence: TGTGCCAGCAGCTATCTCCCCGCCAGGGTGGGAAACACCATATATTTT.

This clone was observed a few times. The chain employs TRBV27 and TRBJ1-6, with 10 positions matching TRBD1. There are 15 residues in the CDR3. CDR1 and CDR2 from the germline V gene are MNHEY and SMNVEV (reference sequence). J lost 7 bases, V lost 3 bases, and 3 bases had no gene match. The CDR3 is CASSFGTGANSPLHF. In nucleotides, the CDR3 is TGTGCCAGCAGTTTTGGGACAGGGGCGAATTCACCCCTCCACTTT.

This chain links TRBV6-5 with TRBJ1-5; TRBD1 might be the D (5 bases). Trimming removed 6 bases at V and 0 bases at J, with 9 bases between. This CDR3 has 14 residues. Germline CDR1 reads MNHEY; CDR2 reads SVGAGI. The CDR3 DNA reads TGTGCCAGCAGCTCAGGGAGTAGCAATCAGCCCCAGCATTTT. The encoded protein is CASSSGSSNQPQHF.

The rearrangement uses TRBV5-1 and TRBJ1-2; 7 bases align to TRBD1. J lost 5 bases, V lost 2 bases, and 3 bases had no gene match. This CDR3 contains 13 residues. Germline loops: CDR1 SGHRS, CDR2 YFSETQ. CDR3 in DNA: TGCGCCAGCAGCTTTACAGGGGATTATGGCTACACCTTC. Encoded protein: CASSFTGDYGYTF.

This sequence joins TRBV6-6 and TRBJ2-1, with TRBD1 matching 7 bases. The CDR3 runs to 16 residues. J lost 8 bases, V lost 6 bases, and 16 bases had no gene match. Per the germline V gene, CDR1 is MNHNY and CDR2 is SVGAGI (reference sequence). CDR3 in amino acids: CASSPRGQGVSDEQFF. CDR3 DNA sequence: TGTGCCAGCAGCCCGCGAGGGCAGGGGGTTTCTGATGAGCAGTTCTTC.